This T cell receptor beta chain was documented in a study of blood T cell repertoires in COVID-19. As for the study in general: Material from acute and convalescent COVID-19 was sourced from the United States, Italy and Spain. Sample material is recorded as cDNA or gDNA derived from T cells, B-cell-depleted T cells, or PBMCs.

Source study methods: Nucleated cell counts were estimated from reference gene primer amplification. Assay used: immunoSEQ multiplex PCR; TCRdb lists only in-frame clones, some missing. The V and J calls and clone size are taken from that table; D and trimming were inferred from the DNA. The table shows 150,000 to 200,000 clones, with 70% to 90% occurring only once. CDR3 size: 15 residues. V gave up 3 bases and J gave up 8 bases; unmatched junction bases: 7. CDR1 and CDR2 from the germline V gene are KGHSH and LQKENI. This TCR was recovered from an older woman with acute or convalescent COVID-19. The chain couples TRBV18 to TRBJ2-4, with 10 bases aligning to TRBD1. The sample was peripheral blood. The CDR3 loop is CASSPGQGGRDIQYF. CDR3 nucleotides: TGTGCCAGCTCACCTGGACAGGGGGGGCGGGACATTCAGTACTTC. The whole variable domain, filled in from reference TRBV18 and TRBJ2-4, reads NAGVMQNPRHLVRRRGQEARLRCSPMKGHSHVYWYRQLPEEGLKFMVYLQKENIIDESGMPKERFSAEFPKEGPSILRIQQVVRGDSAAYFCASSPGQGGRDIQYFGAGTRLSVL.